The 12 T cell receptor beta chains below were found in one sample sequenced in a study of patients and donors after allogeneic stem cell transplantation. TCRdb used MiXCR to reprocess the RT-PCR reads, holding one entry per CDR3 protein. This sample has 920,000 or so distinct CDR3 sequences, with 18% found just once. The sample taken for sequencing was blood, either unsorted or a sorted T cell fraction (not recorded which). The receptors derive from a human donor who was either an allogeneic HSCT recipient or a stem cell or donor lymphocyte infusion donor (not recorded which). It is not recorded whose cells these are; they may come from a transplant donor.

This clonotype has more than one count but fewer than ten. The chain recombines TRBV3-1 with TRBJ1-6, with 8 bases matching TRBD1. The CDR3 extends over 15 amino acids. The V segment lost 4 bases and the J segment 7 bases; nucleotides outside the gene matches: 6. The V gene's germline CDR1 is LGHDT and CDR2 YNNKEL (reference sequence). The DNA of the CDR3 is TGTGCCAGCAGCCCGGAGCAGGGGGCAAATTCACCCCTCCACTTT. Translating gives CASSPEQGANSPLHF. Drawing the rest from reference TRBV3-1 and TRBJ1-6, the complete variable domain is DTAVSQTPKYLVTQMGNDKSIKCEQNLGHDTMYWYKQDSKKFLKIMFSYNNKELIINETVPNRFSPKSPDKAHLNLHINSLELGDSAVYFCASSPEQGANSPLHFGNGTRLTVT.

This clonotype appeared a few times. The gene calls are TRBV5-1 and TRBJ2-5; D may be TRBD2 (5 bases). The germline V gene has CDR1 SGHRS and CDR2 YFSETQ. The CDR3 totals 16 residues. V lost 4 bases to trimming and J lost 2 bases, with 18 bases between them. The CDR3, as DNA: TGCGCCAGCAGCCTGCCGGTTGGACTCCTTCAAGAGACCCAGTACTTC. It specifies CASSLPVGLLQETQYF.

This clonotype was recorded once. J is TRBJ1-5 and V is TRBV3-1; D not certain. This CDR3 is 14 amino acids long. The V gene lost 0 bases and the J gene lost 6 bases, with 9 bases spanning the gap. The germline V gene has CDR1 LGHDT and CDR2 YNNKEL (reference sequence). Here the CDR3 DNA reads TGTGCCAGCAGCCAAGAGGGAGGAAGTCAGCCCCAGCATTTT. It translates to CASSQEGGSQPQHF.

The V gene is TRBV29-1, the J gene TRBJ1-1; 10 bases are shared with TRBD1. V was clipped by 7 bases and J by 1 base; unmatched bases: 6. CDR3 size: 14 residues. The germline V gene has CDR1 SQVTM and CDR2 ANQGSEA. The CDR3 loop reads CSGDRGRRNTEAFF. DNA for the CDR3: TGCAGCGGTGACAGGGGGCGCAGGAACACTGAAGCTTTCTTT.

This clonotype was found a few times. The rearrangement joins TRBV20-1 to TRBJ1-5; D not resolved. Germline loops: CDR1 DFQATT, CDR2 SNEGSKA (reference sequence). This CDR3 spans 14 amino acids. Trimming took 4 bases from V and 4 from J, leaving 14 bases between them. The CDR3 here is CSAISGLENQPQHF. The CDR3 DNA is TGCAGTGCTATTTCTGGGCTGGAGAATCAGCCCCAGCATTTT.

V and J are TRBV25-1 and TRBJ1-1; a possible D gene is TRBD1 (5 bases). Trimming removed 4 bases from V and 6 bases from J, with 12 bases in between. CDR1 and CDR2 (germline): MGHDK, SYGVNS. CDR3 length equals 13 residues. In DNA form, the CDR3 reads TGTGCCAGCAGTGGGGGGGGGAGCCCTGAAGCTTTCTTT. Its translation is CASSGGGSPEAFF.

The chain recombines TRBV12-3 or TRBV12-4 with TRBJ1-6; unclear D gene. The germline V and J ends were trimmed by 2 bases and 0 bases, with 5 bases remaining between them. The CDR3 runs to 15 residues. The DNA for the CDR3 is TGTGCCAGCAGTTTAACAGCCTCCTATAATTCACCCCTCCACTTT. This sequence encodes CASSLTASYNSPLHF.

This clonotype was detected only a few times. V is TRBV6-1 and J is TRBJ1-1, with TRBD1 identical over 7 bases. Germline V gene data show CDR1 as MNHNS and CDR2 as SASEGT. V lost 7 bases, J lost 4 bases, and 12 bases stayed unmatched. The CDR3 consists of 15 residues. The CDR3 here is CASTPGQAFSTEAFF. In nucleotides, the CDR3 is TGTGCCAGCACCCCCGGACAGGCGTTTAGCACTGAAGCTTTCTTT.

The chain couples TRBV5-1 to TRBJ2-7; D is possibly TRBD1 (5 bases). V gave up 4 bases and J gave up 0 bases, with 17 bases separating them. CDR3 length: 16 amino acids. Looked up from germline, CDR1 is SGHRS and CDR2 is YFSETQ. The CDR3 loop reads CASSADQGVGSYEQYF. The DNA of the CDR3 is TGCGCCAGCAGCGCTGATCAGGGTGTCGGCTCCTACGAGCAGTACTTC.

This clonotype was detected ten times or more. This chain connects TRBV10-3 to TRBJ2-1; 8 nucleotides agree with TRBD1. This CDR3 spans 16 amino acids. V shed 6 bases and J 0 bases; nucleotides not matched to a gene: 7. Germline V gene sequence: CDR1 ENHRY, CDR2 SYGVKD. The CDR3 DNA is TGTGCCATCAGCCTACCAACAGGGGGCTCCTACAATGAGCAGTTCTTC. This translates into CAISLPTGGSYNEQFF.

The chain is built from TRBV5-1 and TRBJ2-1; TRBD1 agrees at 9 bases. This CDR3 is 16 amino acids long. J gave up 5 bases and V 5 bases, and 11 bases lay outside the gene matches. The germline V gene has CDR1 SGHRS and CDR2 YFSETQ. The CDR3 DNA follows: TGCGCCAGCAGTAGGCCCCGGGACAGGGAAAACAATGAGCAGTTCTTC. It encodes CASSRPRDRENNEQFF.

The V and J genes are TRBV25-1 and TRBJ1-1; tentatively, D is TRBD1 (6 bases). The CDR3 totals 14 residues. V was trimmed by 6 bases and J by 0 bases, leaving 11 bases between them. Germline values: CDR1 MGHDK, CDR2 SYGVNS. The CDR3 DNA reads TGTGCCAGCAGAGGGGGGACGGTGAACACTGAAGCTTTCTTT. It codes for CASRGGTVNTEAFF. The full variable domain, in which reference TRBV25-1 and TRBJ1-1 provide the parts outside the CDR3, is EADIYQTPRYLVIGTGKKITLECSQTMGHDKMYWYQQDPGMELHLIHYSYGVNSTEKGDLSSESTVSRIRTEHFPLTLESARPSHTSQYLCASRGGTVNTEAFFGQGTRLTVV.